One sample yielded the 27 T cell receptor beta chains listed below, sequenced in a study of identical twins. One entry per CDR3 protein results from TCRdb running MiXCR on the 5' RACE reads. The sample lists around 200,000 distinct CDR3 sequences; over 8% were seen once. The sample was memory (CD45RO+) T cells sorted from blood. The source is a woman aged 18 to 35 in good health.

This sequence joins TRBV7-2 and TRBJ2-1; D may be TRBD2 (5 bases). This CDR3 is built from 13 residues. Trimming removed 1 base at V and 11 bases at J, with 12 bases between. Germline V lookup: CDR1 SGHTA, CDR2 FQGNSA. CDR3: CASSLDFGEKQFF. For the CDR3, the DNA is TGTGCCAGCAGCTTAGACTTCGGGGAAAAGCAGTTCTTC.

The chain links TRBV5-6 to TRBJ1-2; no clear D gene. The germline V and J ends were trimmed by 2 bases and 8 bases, with 13 bases remaining between them. CDR3 length equals 13 residues. CDR1 is SGHDT, CDR2 YYEEEE, per germline. CDR3: CASSFPDLNGYTF. CDR3 coding DNA: TGTGCCAGCAGCTTCCCGGACCTAAACGGCTACACCTTC.

The DNA for the CDR3 is TGTGCCAGCAGTCGCATTGGGGCAGGGGGAGAGCAGTACTTC. Protein: CASSRIGAGGEQYF. The chain couples TRBV6-2 or TRBV6-3 to TRBJ2-7; the match to TRBD1 covers 7 bases. CDR3 length: 14 residues. Germline V gene data show CDR1 as MNHEY and CDR2 as SVGEGT. V was pared by 5 bases and J by 7 bases, with 11 bases of the junction left unmatched.

The chain has TRBV7-9 and TRBJ1-2; possibly TRBD1 for D (5 bases). The germline V gene encodes CDR1 SEHNR and CDR2 FQNEAQ (reference sequence). The V end was cut by 4 bases, the J end by 8 bases, with 14 bases between. This CDR3 is 13 amino acids long. Here the CDR3 DNA reads TGTGCCAGCAGCTGGGAGGGGTTATCCGGCTACACCTTC. Translating it yields CASSWEGLSGYTF.

In its sample, this clonotype was seen a few times. The V and J genes are TRBV7-2 and TRBJ1-5; 8 bases agree with TRBD1. V shed 2 bases, J shed 6 bases, and the junction held 6 bases outside the gene matches. The CDR3 sequence is 15 residues long. CDR1 and CDR2 (germline): SGHTA, FQGNSA. CDR3 region: CASSLKGTGTQPQHF. CDR3 in DNA: TGTGCCAGCAGCTTAAAGGGGACAGGCACTCAGCCCCAGCATTTT.

The table lists this clonotype with a few counts. The chain has TRBV6-5 and TRBJ2-4; TRBD1 agrees at 9 bases. Trimming cost V 0 bases and J 1 base; bases outside gene matches: 7. The CDR3 consists of 18 residues. Germline V gives CDR1 MNHEY, CDR2 SVGAGI. The CDR3 reads CASSYSRTGVSAKNIQYF. The CDR3 bases are TGTGCCAGCAGTTACTCCCGGACAGGGGTTTCGGCCAAAAACATTCAGTACTTC.

This clonotype was detected a few times. The chain recombines TRBV20-1 with TRBJ2-3; 8 nucleotides agree with TRBD2. The CDR3 totals 13 residues. The junction had 2 bases not matched to a gene; V was cut back by 6 bases and J by 0 bases. Per the germline V gene, CDR1 is DFQATT and CDR2 is SNEGSKA (reference sequence). The DNA for the CDR3 is TGCAGTGCCCAGCGGGAGAGCACAGATACGCAGTATTTT. Encoded protein: CSAQRESTDTQYF.

This clonotype was counted many times. This chain uses TRBV12-3 or TRBV12-4 with TRBJ2-5; D perhaps matches TRBD1 (6 bases). This CDR3 is built from 13 residues. V gave up 8 bases and J gave up 4 bases, with 14 bases separating them. In DNA form, the CDR3 reads TGTGCCAGCGCCCAGGGGATTATAGAGACCCAGTACTTC. Its translation is CASAQGIIETQYF.

This clonotype has a handful of counts. The V call is TRBV7-9, the J call TRBJ2-1; D is ambiguous. The length of the CDR3 is 15 residues. Per the germline V gene, CDR1 is SEHNR and CDR2 is FQNEAQ (reference sequence). Trimming cost V 5 bases and J 7 bases, with 18 bases left between them. The CDR3 here is CASSPFSQLNNEQFF. The CDR3 bases are TGTGCCAGCAGCCCCTTTAGTCAGCTTAATAATGAGCAGTTCTTC.

The chain is built from TRBV13 and TRBJ2-1, with D unclear. The CDR3 extends over 13 amino acids. Looked up from germline, CDR1 is PRHDT and CDR2 is FYEKMQ (reference sequence). The V gene lost 8 bases and the J gene lost 7 bases, with 15 bases spanning the gap. CDR3 nucleotide sequence: TGTGCCAGCGTTCGGTCCGGTAATAATGAGCAGTTCTTC. As protein: CASVRSGNNEQFF.

This clonotype has only a few counts. CDR3 in amino acids: CASMVGGGVTEAFF. CDR3 nucleotides: TGCGCCAGCATGGTTGGGGGGGGCGTCACTGAAGCTTTCTTT. The chain has TRBV4-1 and TRBJ1-1; the D gene is possibly TRBD1 (6 bases). The CDR3 runs to 14 residues. Trimming stripped 7 bases from V and 4 bases from J, with 16 bases between. The V gene's germline CDR1 is MGHRA and CDR2 YSYEKL.

The J gene is TRBJ1-2, the V gene TRBV6-5; D is uncertain. CDR1 is MNHEY and CDR2 is SVGAGI in the germline V gene. Trimming stripped 2 bases from V and 0 bases from J, with 10 bases between. The CDR3 is 15 residues long. The DNA of the CDR3 is TGTGCCAGCAGTTACCGAGCCGTTTCTAACTATGGCTACACCTTC. Residues: CASSYRAVSNYGYTF.

The genes are TRBV2 and TRBJ2-2; 7 positions agree with TRBD2. V trimming: 7 bases; J trimming: 4 bases; junction bases outside the gene matches: 9. The germline CDR1 and CDR2 sequences are SNHLY and FYNNEI. The CDR3 length is 15 residues. CDR3 residues: CASMGAGLFTGELFF. CDR3 nucleotides: TGTGCCAGCATGGGAGCGGGGCTATTCACCGGGGAGCTGTTTTTT.

This clonotype showed up just a few times. V and J are TRBV6-5 and TRBJ2-2; D gene uncertain. The V end lost 0 bases, the J end lost 4 bases, and 6 bases lay between the germline ends. CDR1 is MNHEY and CDR2 is SVGAGI in the germline V gene. This CDR3 contains 14 residues. The CDR3 here is CASSYSSTTGELFF. The DNA of the CDR3 is TGTGCCAGCAGTTACTCGAGTACCACCGGGGAGCTGTTTTTT.

This clonotype was counted ten times or more. V usage is TRBV10-3 and J usage is TRBJ2-1; D not resolved. Germline assignment: CDR1 ENHRY and CDR2 SYGVKD. The CDR3 sequence is 14 residues long. Trimming stripped 7 bases from V and 0 bases from J, with 10 bases between. CDR3 residues: CAITPHPSYNEQFF. The DNA of the CDR3 is TGTGCCATCACCCCACATCCCTCCTACAATGAGCAGTTCTTC.

This clonotype was recorded at least ten times. The V call is TRBV20-1, the J call TRBJ2-5, with unresolved D. V lost 0 bases and J lost 0, with 14 bases in between. Germline V gene sequence: CDR1 DFQATT, CDR2 SNEGSKA (reference sequence). This CDR3 contains 16 residues. CDR3 in amino acids: CSARDHLDANQETQYF. CDR3 bases: TGCAGTGCTAGAGATCACCTCGACGCTAACCAAGAGACCCAGTACTTC.

This clonotype appeared a few times. The chain couples TRBV27 to TRBJ2-7, with 8 bases identical to TRBD2. The CDR3 is 14 amino acids. Germline V gives CDR1 MNHEY, CDR2 SMNVEV (reference sequence). V was clipped by 6 bases and J by 4 bases; unmatched bases: 8. CDR3 residues: CASRRREAPYEQYF. Here the CDR3 DNA reads TGTGCCAGCAGGAGGCGGGAGGCCCCTTACGAGCAGTACTTC.

This clonotype has ten or more counts. CDR3 sequence (DNA): TGTGCCAGCAGTTTAGGGAAAACTAGCGGGAGCTCCTACAATGAGCAGTTCTTC. Translation: CASSLGKTSGSSYNEQFF. The chain carries TRBV12-3 or TRBV12-4 and TRBJ2-1; 11 bases match TRBD2. The CDR3 runs 18 residues. J gave up 0 bases and V 1 base, and 5 bases lay outside the gene matches.

Many counts were recorded for this clonotype. V gene TRBV10-3 combines with J gene TRBJ2-1; weak D call: TRBD2 (6 bases). Looked up from germline, CDR1 is ENHRY and CDR2 is SYGVKD. The CDR3 consists of 15 residues. V gave up 7 bases and J gave up 1 base, with 14 bases separating them. The CDR3 DNA is TGTGCCATCAAATTGGGACTGGCATCCTACAATGAGCAGTTCTTC. This encodes CAIKLGLASYNEQFF.

The V and J genes are TRBV5-1 and TRBJ2-3, with 8 bases that match TRBD1. The germline gives CDR1 SGHRS, CDR2 YFSETQ. The V and J ends lost 4 bases and 11 bases, in that order; junction bases with no gene match: 9. There are 13 residues in the CDR3. The CDR3 protein is CASSTGQDFMQYF. The CDR3 DNA is TGCGCCAGCAGCACGGGACAGGACTTCATGCAGTATTTT.

The V and J genes are TRBV14 and TRBJ2-7, with D unresolved. V was clipped by 1 base and J by 6 bases, with 13 bases between them. Germline CDR1 reads SGHDN; CDR2 reads FVKESK. The CDR3 covers 14 residues. The CDR3 here is CASSQVSGGGEQYF. CDR3 in DNA: TGTGCCAGCAGCCAAGTCTCCGGTGGTGGCGAGCAGTACTTC.

V gene TRBV20-1 combines with J gene TRBJ1-1; no clear D. Trimming stripped 3 bases from V and 3 bases from J, with 11 bases between. The CDR3 has 13 residues. In germline, CDR1 is DFQATT, CDR2 SNEGSKA (reference sequence). The CDR3 region is CSARRGRDTEAFF. Here the CDR3 DNA reads TGCAGTGCTAGGAGAGGAAGGGACACTGAAGCTTTCTTT.

This chain links TRBV7-2 with TRBJ2-7; TRBD2 matches 9 bases. The CDR3 consists of 16 residues. The ends lost 2 bases at V and 4 bases at J; junction bases unmatched: 9. Germline CDR1 and CDR2: SGHTA and FQGNSA. This CDR3 reads CASSLSAGGKWYEQYF. The CDR3 coding sequence is TGTGCCAGCAGCTTATCGGCGGGAGGGAAATGGTACGAGCAGTACTTC. Combining the CDR3 with reference TRBV7-2 and TRBJ2-7 gives the whole variable domain GAGVSQSPSNKVTEKGKDVELRCDPISGHTALYWYRQSLGQGLEFLIYFQGNSAPDKSGLPSDRFSAERTGGSVSTLTIQRTQQEDSAVYLCASSLSAGGKWYEQYFGPGTRLTVT.

This clonotype was counted between two and nine times. The CDR3, as DNA: TGCAGTGCCAAACGGGCTAGCGGTACCGGGGAGCTGTTTTTT. Its protein product is CSAKRASGTGELFF. The chain is built from TRBV20-1 and TRBJ2-2; 7 bases agree with TRBD2. This CDR3 has 14 amino acids. Germline loops: CDR1 DFQATT, CDR2 SNEGSKA (reference sequence). Germline trimming cut 6 bases from V and 5 bases from J; bases unmatched to any gene: 9.

The chain is built from TRBV5-1 and TRBJ2-1; D gene uncertain. The CDR3 runs to 16 residues. From germline, CDR1 is SGHRS and CDR2 YFSETQ. Trimming removed 0 bases from V and 2 bases from J, with 12 bases in between. The CDR3 loop is CASSLASWKAYNEQFF. The CDR3 DNA is TGCGCCAGCAGCTTGGCCAGTTGGAAGGCCTACAATGAGCAGTTCTTC. The full variable domain, rest sourced from reference TRBV5-1 and TRBJ2-1, is KAGVTQTPRYLIKTRGQQVTLSCSPISGHRSVSWYQQTPGQGLQFLFEYFSETQRNKGNFPGRFSGRQFSNSRSEMNVSTLELGDSALYLCASSLASWKAYNEQFFGPGTRLTVL.

The V call is TRBV15, the J call TRBJ2-3, with 9 bases fitting TRBD2. Germline assignment: CDR1 LNHNV and CDR2 YYDKDF (reference sequence). The CDR3 runs 15 residues. V trimming: 3 bases; J trimming: 4 bases; junction bases outside the gene matches: 5. The CDR3 DNA reads as TGTGCCACCAGCAGGGGCGGGGGGGTTGCAGATACGCAGTATTTT. It is translated as CATSRGGGVADTQYF.

This clonotype appeared many times. V gene TRBV9 combines with J gene TRBJ2-7; 9 bases are a match to TRBD2. The CDR3 has 15 amino acids. CDR1 is SGDLS, CDR2 YYNGEE, per germline. Trimming removed 5 bases from V and 1 base from J; junction bases left unmatched: 7. CDR3 in DNA: TGTGCCAGCAGTGGGACTAGCCGTAGTTCCTACGAGCAGTACTTC. Its protein is CASSGTSRSSYEQYF.